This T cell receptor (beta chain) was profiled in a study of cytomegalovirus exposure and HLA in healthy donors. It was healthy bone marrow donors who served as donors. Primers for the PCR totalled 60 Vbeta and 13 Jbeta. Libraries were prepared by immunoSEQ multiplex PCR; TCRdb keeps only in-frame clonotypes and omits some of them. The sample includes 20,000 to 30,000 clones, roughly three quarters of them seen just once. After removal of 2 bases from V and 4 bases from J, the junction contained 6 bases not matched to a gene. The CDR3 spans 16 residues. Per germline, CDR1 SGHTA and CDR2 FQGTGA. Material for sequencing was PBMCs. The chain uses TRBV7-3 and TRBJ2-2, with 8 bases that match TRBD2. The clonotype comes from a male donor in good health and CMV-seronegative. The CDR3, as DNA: TGTGCCAGCAGCTTACAAGTGCGGGAGGCCACCGGGGAGCTGTTTTTT. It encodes CASSLQVREATGELFF.